These T cell receptor beta chains were read from a single sample in a study of Ad26.COV2.S vaccination and SARS-CoV-2 variants. Using immunoSEQ multiplex PCR, the repertoire was profiled, and TCRdb retains in-frame clones only, with some absent. The top ten hold about 5.5% of the sample, which has 150,000 to 200,000 clones, roughly 89% seen once. The source was peripheral blood, collected after recovery from COVID-19. The source is a human donor who had recovered from COVID-19. Both conserved end residues are part of each CDR3. Fields, in order: J gene, V gene, clone size, D gene, CDR3 DNA, CDR3 protein. D genes are given only for firm matches. Clone size appears in some rows only: once, few, many, or a class for an expanded clone.

>TRBJ1-1|TRBV9|-|TRBD1
TGTGCCAGCAGCGCAGGGGGGAACACTGAAGCTTTCTTT
CASSAGGNTEAFF
>TRBJ2-3|TRBV7-9|-|TRBD1
TGTGCCAGCAGCCCTAGGACAGGCCGAAAGACCATTAGCACAGATACGCAGTATTTT
CASSPRTGRKTISTDTQYF
>TRBJ2-3|TRBV19|-|-
TGTGCCAGTAGTATGGGCTTCACAGATACGCAGTATTTT
CASSMGFTDTQYF
>TRBJ2-7|TRBV20-1|-|-
TGCAGTGCTAGTTCCCAACATAGGGGATACCTCTCCGAGCAGTACTTC
CSASSQHRGYLSEQYF
>TRBJ2-7|TRBV7-9|-|-
TGTGCCAGCAGCTTAGTTGTGGGCCACGAGCAGTACTTC
CASSLVVGHEQYF
>TRBJ2-4|TRBV5-1|-|-
TGCGCCAGCAGCCCCACGGGAGCCAAAAACATTCAGTACTTC
CASSPTGAKNIQYF
>TRBJ1-5|TRBV28|-|TRBD1
TGTGCCAGCAGTTTGGGCAGGGGGGGCAATCAGCCCCAGCATTTT
CASSLGRGGNQPQHF
>TRBJ2-7|TRBV2|-|-
TGTGCCAGCAGTGAGTACGACGCGGCCTACGAGCAGTACTTC
CASSEYDAAYEQYF
>TRBJ2-3|TRBV9|few|-
TGTGCCAGCAGCGAGTGGGGTCGCCCTAGCGAACGCACAGATACGCAGTATTTT
CASSEWGRPSERTDTQYF
>TRBJ1-1|TRBV5-1|-|-
TGCGCCAGCAGCTTGACAGCGAACACTGAAGCTTTCTTT
CASSLTANTEAFF
>TRBJ2-3|TRBV11-3|-|TRBD1
TGTGCCAGCACCCAGGACAGGACCACAGATACGCAGTATTTT
CASTQDRTTDTQYF
>TRBJ1-1|TRBV20-1|-|-
TGCAGTGCTAGTCCCGGGTATGGGATGGGCACTGAAGCTTTCTTT
CSASPGYGMGTEAFF
>TRBJ2-1|TRBV3-1/TRBV3-2|-|TRBD2
TGTGCCAGCAGCCAAGATCTGAGCGGGAGGATGCCTCTTTATTTGAGCTCCTACAATGAGCAGTTCTTC
CASSQDLSGRMPLYLSSYNEQFF
>TRBJ1-3|TRBV6-5|-|-
TGTGCCAGCAGTTGGGGGAGCTCTGGAAACACCATATATTTT
CASSWGSSGNTIYF
>TRBJ2-3|TRBV2|-|TRBD1
TGTGCCAGCAGTCTAGGGGGACAGCCCACAGATACGCAGTATTTT
CASSLGGQPTDTQYF